This TCR beta chain was profiled in a study of blood T cell repertoires in COVID-19. Participants were aged 18 to 89 years from some 24 US areas. The method was immunoSEQ multiplex PCR; TCRdb's version includes in-frame clones alone and lacks a portion of them. The data show some 150,000 clones, roughly 80% seen once. Germline V gene lookup returns CDR1 KGHSH and CDR2 LQKENI. Trimming removed 3 bases at V and 7 bases at J, with 13 bases between. CDR3 length equals 14 residues. This receptor was taken from a man aged 50 or older who had recovered from COVID-19. Sequencing was carried out using PBMCs or T cells enriched from blood (not recorded which). This rearrangement joins TRBV18 to TRBJ1-5, with D tentatively TRBD1 (6 bases). CDR3 residues: CASSPEAGGQPQHF. As DNA, the CDR3 is TGTGCCAGCTCACCCGAGGCGGGGGGCCAGCCCCAGCATTTT.